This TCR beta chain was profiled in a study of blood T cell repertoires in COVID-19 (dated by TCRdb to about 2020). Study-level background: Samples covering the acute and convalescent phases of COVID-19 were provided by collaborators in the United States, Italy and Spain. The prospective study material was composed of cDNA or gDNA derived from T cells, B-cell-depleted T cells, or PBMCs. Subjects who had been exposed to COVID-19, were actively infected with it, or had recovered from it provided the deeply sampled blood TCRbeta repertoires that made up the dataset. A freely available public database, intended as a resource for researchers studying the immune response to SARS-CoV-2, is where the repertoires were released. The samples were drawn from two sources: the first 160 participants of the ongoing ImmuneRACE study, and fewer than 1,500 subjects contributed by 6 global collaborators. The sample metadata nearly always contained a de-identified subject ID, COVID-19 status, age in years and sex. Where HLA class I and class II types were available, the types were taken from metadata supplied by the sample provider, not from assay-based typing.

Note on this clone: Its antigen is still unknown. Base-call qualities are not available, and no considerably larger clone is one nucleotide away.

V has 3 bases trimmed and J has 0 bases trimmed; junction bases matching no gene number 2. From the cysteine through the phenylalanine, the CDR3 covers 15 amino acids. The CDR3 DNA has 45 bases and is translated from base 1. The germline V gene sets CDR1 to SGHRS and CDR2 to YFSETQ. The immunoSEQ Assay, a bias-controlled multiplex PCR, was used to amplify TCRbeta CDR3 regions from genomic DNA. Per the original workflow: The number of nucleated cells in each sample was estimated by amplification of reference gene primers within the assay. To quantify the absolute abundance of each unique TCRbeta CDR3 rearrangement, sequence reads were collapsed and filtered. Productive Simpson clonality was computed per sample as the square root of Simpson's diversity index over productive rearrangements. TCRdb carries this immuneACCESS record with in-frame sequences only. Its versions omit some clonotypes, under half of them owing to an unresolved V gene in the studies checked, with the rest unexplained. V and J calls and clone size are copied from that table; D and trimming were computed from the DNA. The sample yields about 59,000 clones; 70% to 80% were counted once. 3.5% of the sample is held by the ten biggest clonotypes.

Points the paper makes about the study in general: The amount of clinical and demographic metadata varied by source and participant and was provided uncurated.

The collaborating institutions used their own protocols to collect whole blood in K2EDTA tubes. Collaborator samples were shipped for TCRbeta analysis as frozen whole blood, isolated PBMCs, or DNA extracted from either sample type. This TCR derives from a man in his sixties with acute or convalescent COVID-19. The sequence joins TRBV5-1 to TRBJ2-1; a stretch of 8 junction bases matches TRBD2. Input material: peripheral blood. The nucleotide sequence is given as TGCGCCAGCAGCTCTACTAGCGGCTCCTACAATGAGCAGTTCTTC. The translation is CASSSTSGSYNEQFF.